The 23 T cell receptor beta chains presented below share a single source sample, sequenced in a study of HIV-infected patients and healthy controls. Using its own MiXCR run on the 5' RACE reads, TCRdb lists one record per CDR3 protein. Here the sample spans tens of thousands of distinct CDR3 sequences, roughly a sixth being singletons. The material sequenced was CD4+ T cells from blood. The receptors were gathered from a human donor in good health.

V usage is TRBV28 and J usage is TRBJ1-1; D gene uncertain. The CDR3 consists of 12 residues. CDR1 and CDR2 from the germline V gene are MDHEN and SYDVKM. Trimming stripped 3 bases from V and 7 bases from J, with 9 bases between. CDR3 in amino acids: CASSLRTDEAFF. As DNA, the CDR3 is TGTGCCAGCAGTTTGAGGACGGATGAAGCTTTCTTT.

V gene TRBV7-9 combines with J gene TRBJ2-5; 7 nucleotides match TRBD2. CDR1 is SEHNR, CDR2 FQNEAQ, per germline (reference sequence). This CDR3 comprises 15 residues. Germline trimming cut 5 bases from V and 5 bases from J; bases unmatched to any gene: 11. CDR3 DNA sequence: TGTGCCAGCAGCCTAACGACTAGCAGGACGGAGACCCAGTACTTC. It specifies CASSLTTSRTETQYF.

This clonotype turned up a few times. This CDR3 reads CASSLQDGNTEAFF. The CDR3 DNA sequence: TGTGCCAGCAGTTTACAAGACGGGAACACTGAAGCTTTCTTT. V gene TRBV12-3 or TRBV12-4 combines with J gene TRBJ1-1; D is ambiguous. V was pared by 2 bases and J by 1 base, with 8 bases between. The CDR3 covers 14 residues.

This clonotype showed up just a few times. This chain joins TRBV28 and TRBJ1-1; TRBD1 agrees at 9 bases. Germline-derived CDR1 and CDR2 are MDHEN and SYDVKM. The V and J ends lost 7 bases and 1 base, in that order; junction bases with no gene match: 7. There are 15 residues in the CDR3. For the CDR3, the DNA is TGTGCCAGCATCTTACAGGGGGCGAGGAACACTGAAGCTTTCTTT. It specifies CASILQGARNTEAFF.

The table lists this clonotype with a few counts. CDR3 DNA: TGTGCCAGCAGTTCGGCGGCGAGAGATAATCAGCCCCAGCATTTT. Translating it yields CASSSAARDNQPQHF. The rearrangement joins TRBV6-2 or TRBV6-3 to TRBJ1-5; D is undetermined. The ends were cut back, 4 bases at V and 4 bases at J, with 14 bases in the middle. The germline gives CDR1 MNHEY, CDR2 SVGEGT. CDR3 size: 15 residues.

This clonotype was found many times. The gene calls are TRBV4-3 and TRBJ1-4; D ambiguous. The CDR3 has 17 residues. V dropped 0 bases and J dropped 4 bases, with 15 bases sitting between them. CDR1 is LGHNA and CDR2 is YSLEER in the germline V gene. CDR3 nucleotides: TGCGCCAGCAGCCAAGACGGGCCTTCGGGGTATAATGAAAAACTGTTTTTT. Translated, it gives CASSQDGPSGYNEKLFF.

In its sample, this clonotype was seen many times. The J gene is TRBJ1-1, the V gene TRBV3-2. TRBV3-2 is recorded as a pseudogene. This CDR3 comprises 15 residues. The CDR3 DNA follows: TGTGCCAGCAGCCAAGGGTTCTGGCCAGGTCATGAAGCTTTCTTT. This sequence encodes CASSQGFWPGHEAFF.

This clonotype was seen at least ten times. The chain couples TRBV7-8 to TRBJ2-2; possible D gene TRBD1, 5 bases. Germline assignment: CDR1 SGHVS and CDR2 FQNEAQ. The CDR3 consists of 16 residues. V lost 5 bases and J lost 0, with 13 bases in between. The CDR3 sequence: CASSGRRVPNTGELFF. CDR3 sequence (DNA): TGTGCCAGCAGCGGTCGCAGGGTCCCGAACACCGGGGAGCTGTTTTTT. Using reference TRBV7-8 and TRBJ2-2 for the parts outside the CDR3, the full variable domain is GAGVSQSPRYKVAKRGQDVALRCDPISGHVSLFWYQQALGQGPEFLTYFQNEAQLDKSGLPSDRFFAERPEGSVSTLKIQRTQQEDSAVYLCASSGRRVPNTGELFFGEGSRLTVL.

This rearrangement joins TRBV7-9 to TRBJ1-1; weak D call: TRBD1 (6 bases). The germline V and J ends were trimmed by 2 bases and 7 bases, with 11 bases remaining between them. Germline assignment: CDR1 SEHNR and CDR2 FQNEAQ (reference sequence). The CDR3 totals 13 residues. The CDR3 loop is CASSLPPQGEAFF. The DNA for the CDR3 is TGTGCCAGCAGCTTACCCCCACAGGGTGAAGCTTTCTTT.

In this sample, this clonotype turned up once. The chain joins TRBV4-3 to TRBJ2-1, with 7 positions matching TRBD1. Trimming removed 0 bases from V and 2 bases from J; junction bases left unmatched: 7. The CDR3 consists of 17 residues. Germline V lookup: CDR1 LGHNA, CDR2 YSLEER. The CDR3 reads CASSQELGTAAYNEQFF. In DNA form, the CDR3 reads TGCGCCAGCAGCCAAGAACTCGGGACAGCAGCCTACAATGAGCAGTTCTTC.

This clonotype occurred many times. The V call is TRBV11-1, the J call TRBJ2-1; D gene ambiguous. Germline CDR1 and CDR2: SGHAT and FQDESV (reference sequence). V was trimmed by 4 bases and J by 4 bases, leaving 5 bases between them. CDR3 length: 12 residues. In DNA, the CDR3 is TGTGCCAGCAGCTGGAGATACAATGAGCAGTTCTTC. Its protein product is CASSWRYNEQFF.

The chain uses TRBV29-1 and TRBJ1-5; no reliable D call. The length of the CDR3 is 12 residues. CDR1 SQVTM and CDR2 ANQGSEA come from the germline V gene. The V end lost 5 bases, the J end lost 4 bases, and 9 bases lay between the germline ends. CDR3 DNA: TGCAGCGTTAAGGACGGTAATCAGCCCCAGCATTTT. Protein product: CSVKDGNQPQHF.

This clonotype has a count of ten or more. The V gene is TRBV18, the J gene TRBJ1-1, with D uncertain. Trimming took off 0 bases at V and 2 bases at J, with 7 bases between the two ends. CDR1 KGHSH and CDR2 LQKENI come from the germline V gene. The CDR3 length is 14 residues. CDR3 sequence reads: CASSPPGGNTEAFF. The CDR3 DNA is TGTGCCAGCTCACCACCAGGAGGTAACACTGAAGCTTTCTTT.

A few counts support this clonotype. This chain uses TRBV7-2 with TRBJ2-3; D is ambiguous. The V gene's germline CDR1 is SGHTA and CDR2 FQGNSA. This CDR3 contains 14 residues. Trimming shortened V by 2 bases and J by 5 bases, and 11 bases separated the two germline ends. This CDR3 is CASSLSLSLDTQYF. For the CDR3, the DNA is TGTGCCAGCAGCTTAAGTCTCAGCTTAGATACGCAGTATTTT.

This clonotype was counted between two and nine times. Written as DNA, the CDR3 is TGCGCCAGCGGAGAGACAGGGAACTCCTACGAGCAGTACTTC. Amino acids: CASGETGNSYEQYF. The rearrangement links TRBV5-1 to TRBJ2-7, with TRBD1 matching over 7 bases. CDR3 length: 14 residues. CDR1 and CDR2 (germline): SGHRS, YFSETQ. V lost 7 bases to trimming and J lost 0 bases; unmatched junction nucleotides: 7.

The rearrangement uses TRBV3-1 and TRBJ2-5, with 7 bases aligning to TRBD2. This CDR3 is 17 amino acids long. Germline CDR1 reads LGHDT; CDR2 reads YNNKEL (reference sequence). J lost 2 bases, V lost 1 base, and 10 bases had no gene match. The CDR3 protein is CASSQGIGGGTQETQYF. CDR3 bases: TGTGCCAGCAGCCAAGGTATCGGCGGGGGAACTCAAGAGACCCAGTACTTC.

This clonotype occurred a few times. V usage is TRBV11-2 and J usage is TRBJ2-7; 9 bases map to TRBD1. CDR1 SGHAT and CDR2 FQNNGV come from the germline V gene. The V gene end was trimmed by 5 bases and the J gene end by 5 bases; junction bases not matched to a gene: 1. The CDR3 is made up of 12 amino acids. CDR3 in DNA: TGTGCCAGCAGCCGGGACAGGGACGAGCAGTACTTC. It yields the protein CASSRDRDEQYF.

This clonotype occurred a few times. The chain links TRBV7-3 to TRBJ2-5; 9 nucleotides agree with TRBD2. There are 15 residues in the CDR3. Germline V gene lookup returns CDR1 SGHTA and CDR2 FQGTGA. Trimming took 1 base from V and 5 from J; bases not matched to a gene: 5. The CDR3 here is CASSLMGLALETQYF. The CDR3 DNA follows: TGTGCCAGCAGCTTAATGGGACTAGCCCTGGAGACCCAGTACTTC.

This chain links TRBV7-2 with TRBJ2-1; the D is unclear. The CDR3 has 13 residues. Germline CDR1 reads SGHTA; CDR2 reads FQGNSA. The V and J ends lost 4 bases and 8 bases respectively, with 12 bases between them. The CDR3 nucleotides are TGTGCCAGCAGCTCCCACCTAGGGTATGAGCAGTTCTTC. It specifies CASSSHLGYEQFF.

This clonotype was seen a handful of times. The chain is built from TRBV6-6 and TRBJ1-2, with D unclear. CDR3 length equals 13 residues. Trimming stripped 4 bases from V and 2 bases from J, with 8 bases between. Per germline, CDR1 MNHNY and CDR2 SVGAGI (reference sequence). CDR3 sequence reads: CASSSTGNYGYTF. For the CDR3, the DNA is TGTGCCAGCAGTTCCACTGGGAACTATGGCTACACCTTC.

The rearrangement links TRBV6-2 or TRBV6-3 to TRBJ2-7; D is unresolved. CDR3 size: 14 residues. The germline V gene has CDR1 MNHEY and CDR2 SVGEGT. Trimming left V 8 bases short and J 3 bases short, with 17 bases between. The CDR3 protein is CASHRSPAYYEQYF. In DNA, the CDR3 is TGTGCCAGCCACCGTTCCCCTGCCTACTACGAGCAGTACTTC.

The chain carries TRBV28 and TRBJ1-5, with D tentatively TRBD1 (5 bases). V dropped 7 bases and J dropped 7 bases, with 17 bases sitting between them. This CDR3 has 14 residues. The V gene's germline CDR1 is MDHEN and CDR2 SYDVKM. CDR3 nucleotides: TGTGCCAGCATTCCCGCCAGGGTGTGGCAGCCCCAGCATTTT. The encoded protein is CASIPARVWQPQHF.

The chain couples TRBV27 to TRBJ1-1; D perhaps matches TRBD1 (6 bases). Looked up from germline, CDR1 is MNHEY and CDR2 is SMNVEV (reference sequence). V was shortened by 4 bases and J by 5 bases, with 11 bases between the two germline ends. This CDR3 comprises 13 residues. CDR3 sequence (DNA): TGTGCCAGCAGTTGGGGGGGCATGACTGAAGCTTTCTTT. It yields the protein CASSWGGMTEAFF.